These 27 T cell receptor beta chains were all obtained from the same sample, sequenced in a study of cytomegalovirus exposure and HLA in healthy donors. TCRdb's copy holds only in-frame clones and misses some; the assay was immunoSEQ multiplex PCR. The sample shows more than 250,000 clones, roughly 85% of them seen only once. Sequenced material: PBMCs. These receptor sequences come from a woman aged 18-30 years in good health and CMV-seronegative.

V is TRBV5-3 and J is TRBJ2-1; 12 bases are shared with TRBD2. TRBV5-3 is sorted into the ORF group, with uncertain function. CDR3 length: 16 residues. Germline trimming cut 5 bases from V and 6 bases from J; bases unmatched to any gene: 9. CDR3 amino acids: CARRRVASGRVNEQFF. For the CDR3, the DNA is TGTGCCAGAAGACGTGTCGCTAGCGGGAGGGTCAATGAGCAGTTCTTC.

This clone was seen only a few times. V is TRBV11-2 and J is TRBJ1-2; D may be TRBD1 (6 bases). V was pared by 5 bases and J by 0 bases, with 10 bases between. CDR1 and CDR2 from the germline V gene are SGHAT and FQNNGV. CDR3 length equals 14 residues. CDR3: CASSPDSANYGYTF. CDR3 DNA sequence: TGTGCCAGCAGCCCGGACAGTGCTAACTATGGCTACACCTTC.

V is TRBV7-7 and J is TRBJ2-3; TRBD2 matches 9 bases. CDR3 length: 13 amino acids. With V trimmed by 4 bases and J by 11 bases, 7 bases remained unmatched. Germline V gene data show CDR1 as SSHAT and CDR2 as FNYEAQ (reference sequence). The CDR3: CASSSALAGKQYF. For the CDR3, the DNA is TGTGCCAGCAGCTCAGCTCTAGCGGGAAAGCAGTATTTT.

The rearrangement uses TRBV29-1 and TRBJ2-3; 8 bases are shared with TRBD2. Germline V gene lookup returns CDR1 SQVTM and CDR2 ANQGSEA. This CDR3 contains 12 residues. J was trimmed by 10 bases and V by 3 bases; bases with no gene match: 6. CDR3 sequence (DNA): TGCAGCGTTGAGGTTCTTAGCGGGGCGCAGTATTTT. Protein sequence: CSVEVLSGAQYF.

This clone was observed once. V and J are TRBV19 and TRBJ2-7, with a tentative D call TRBD1 (6 bases). The CDR3 totals 12 residues. Per the germline V gene, CDR1 is LNHDA and CDR2 is SQIVND (reference sequence). The ends were cut back, 4 bases at V and 4 bases at J, with 8 bases in the middle. CDR3: CASSRTEYEQYF. In nucleotides, the CDR3 is TGTGCCAGTAGTAGGACAGAGTACGAGCAGTACTTC. Based on the CDR3 plus reference TRBV19 and TRBJ2-7, the full variable domain is DGGITQSPKYLFRKEGQNVTLSCEQNLNHDAMYWYRQDPGQGLRLIYYSQIVNDFQKGDIAEGYSVSREKKESFPLTVTSAQKNPTAFYLCASSRTEYEQYFGPGTRLTVT.

The CDR3 sequence is CASSPGRERYYNEQFF. The CDR3 DNA is TGTGCCAGCAGCCCCGGGCGGGAGCGGTACTACAATGAGCAGTTCTTC. This chain connects TRBV14 to TRBJ2-1, with 7 bases fitting TRBD2. V shed 4 bases and J 3 bases; nucleotides not matched to a gene: 9. The CDR3 sequence is 16 residues long. Germline lookup yields CDR1 SGHDN and CDR2 FVKESK.

V and J are TRBV4-3 and TRBJ1-5, with TRBD1 identical over 10 bases. The length of the CDR3 is 15 residues. The J segment lost 6 bases and the V segment lost 1 base, leaving 3 bases of the junction unmatched. Germline-derived CDR1 and CDR2 are LGHNA and YSLEER. CDR3 sequence (DNA): TGCGCCAGCAGCCAAGGACAGGGGGCCTCTCAGCCCCAGCATTTT. Protein sequence: CASSQGQGASQPQHF.

The chain employs TRBV9 and TRBJ2-7; 10 nucleotides line up with TRBD1. The V gene's germline CDR1 is SGDLS and CDR2 YYNGEE. This CDR3 has 14 residues. Unmatched junction bases numbered 0, after V lost 0 bases and J lost 3 bases. The CDR3 DNA follows: TGTGCCAGCAGCGTAGGGGACAGGGGCTACGAGCAGTACTTC. Translating gives CASSVGDRGYEQYF.

The gene calls are TRBV7-9 and TRBJ2-7; 8 positions match TRBD1. Unmatched junction bases numbered 14, after V lost 4 bases and J lost 0 bases. In germline, CDR1 is SEHNR, CDR2 FQNEAQ (reference sequence). This CDR3 has 18 residues. CDR3 sequence reads: CASSSTGLRDRSSYEQYF. CDR3 nucleotide sequence: TGTGCCAGCAGCTCGACGGGACTCCGGGACAGGAGCTCCTACGAGCAGTACTTC.

The J gene is TRBJ2-7, the V gene TRBV28; 11 bases agree with TRBD2. J lost 5 bases, V lost 3 bases, and 9 bases had no gene match. Germline assignment: CDR1 MDHEN and CDR2 SYDVKM. This CDR3 has 16 amino acids. The CDR3 region has the DNA TGTGCCAGCAGTTTGGGACTAGCGGATATTCGGGACGAGCAGTACTTC. Its protein product is CASSLGLADIRDEQYF.

This clone came up a few times. The chain uses TRBV10-3 and TRBJ2-2; 7 bases agree with TRBD2. The V segment lost 11 bases and the J segment 4 bases; nucleotides outside the gene matches: 10. The CDR3 consists of 14 residues. Germline-derived CDR1 and CDR2 are ENHRY and SYGVKD. The CDR3 DNA reads as TGTGCCTCCAGGACGCCGGGGGGCACCGGGGAGCTGTTTTTT. This sequence encodes CASRTPGGTGELFF.

The rearrangement uses TRBV2 and TRBJ1-5; D might be TRBD1 (6 bases). With 7 bases removed from V and 0 bases from J, the gap between germline ends came to 10 bases. The V gene's germline CDR1 is SNHLY and CDR2 FYNNEI. CDR3 length: 14 residues. The DNA for the CDR3 is TGTGCCAGCATGACAGGTGCTAGCAATCAGCCCCAGCATTTT. Translating gives CASMTGASNQPQHF. Together with reference TRBV2 and TRBJ1-5, the CDR3 gives the full variable domain: EPEVTQTPSHQVTQMGQEVILRCVPISNHLYFYWYRQILGQKVEFLVSFYNNEISEKSEIFDDQFSVERPDGSNFTLKIRSTKLEDSAMYFCASMTGASNQPQHFGDGTRLSIL.

The chain links TRBV5-8 to TRBJ2-2, with D perhaps matching TRBD2 (6 bases). Germline V gene sequence: CDR1 SGHTS, CDR2 YDEGEE. This CDR3 has 17 residues. V lost 0 bases to trimming and J lost 2 bases, with 14 bases between them. CDR3 amino acids: CASSLGRSSGNTGELFF. DNA for the CDR3: TGTGCCAGCAGCTTGGGCAGGAGTAGCGGCAACACCGGGGAGCTGTTTTTT.

V is TRBV27 and J is TRBJ1-1, with 7 bases fitting TRBD1. The germline CDR1 and CDR2 sequences are MNHEY and SMNVEV (reference sequence). The CDR3 length is 13 residues. The V segment lost 5 bases and the J segment 5 bases; nucleotides outside the gene matches: 5. CDR3 in amino acids: CASSLTGFTEAFF. The CDR3 DNA reads as TGTGCCAGCAGTCTGACAGGGTTTACTGAAGCTTTCTTT.

V is TRBV27 and J is TRBJ2-3; 11 bases match TRBD2. Germline loops: CDR1 MNHEY, CDR2 SMNVEV (reference sequence). Trimming cost V 8 bases and J 5 bases; bases outside gene matches: 3. The CDR3 sequence is 13 residues long. The CDR3 DNA reads as TGTGCCAGCGGGGGACTAGCGGTAGATACGCAGTATTTT. Encoded protein: CASGGLAVDTQYF.

CDR3 in amino acids: CASSQQASNTGELFF. The CDR3 DNA sequence: TGTGCCAGCAGTCAACAGGCCTCGAACACCGGGGAGCTGTTTTTT. The chain joins TRBV6-6 to TRBJ2-2, with a weak D call TRBD1 (5 bases). This CDR3 has 15 amino acids. Germline CDR1 is MNHNY and CDR2 is SVGAGI (reference sequence). V was trimmed by 5 bases and J by 0 bases, leaving 10 bases between them.

The genes are TRBV7-9 and TRBJ1-4; possibly TRBD1 for D (5 bases). V lost 1 base and J lost 3, with 15 bases in between. The CDR3 spans 17 residues. CDR1 is SEHNR, CDR2 FQNEAQ, per germline (reference sequence). The CDR3 nucleotides read TGTGCCAGCAGCTTAGGGAAAGCCAGGGAGGCTAATGAAAAACTGTTTTTT. Residues: CASSLGKAREANEKLFF.

This sequence joins TRBV5-1 and TRBJ1-1, with D hard to call. Trimming removed 4 bases from V and 3 bases from J, with 19 bases in between. Germline CDR1 SGHRS, CDR2 YFSETQ. This CDR3 spans 16 amino acids. CDR3 bases: TGCGCCAGCAGCCCCATAGCGGACGGGTCGGACACTGAAGCTTTCTTT. Protein: CASSPIADGSDTEAFF.

The chain uses TRBV6-7 and TRBJ2-7, with 9 bases that match TRBD1. TRBV6-7 is known as an ORF, though its function is uncertain. V shed 7 bases and J 5 bases; nucleotides not matched to a gene: 9. The CDR3 consists of 14 residues. The CDR3 sequence is CASNHGGQGNEQYF. The CDR3 coding sequence is TGTGCCAGCAACCACGGGGGACAGGGAAACGAGCAGTACTTC.

This chain links TRBV5-1 with TRBJ2-2, with D perhaps TRBD2 (5 bases). Germline assignment: CDR1 SGHRS and CDR2 YFSETQ. The CDR3 has 15 residues. V was trimmed by 3 bases and J by 5 bases, leaving 14 bases between them. Here the CDR3 reads CASSSGSGPTGELFF. CDR3 in DNA: TGCGCCAGCAGCTCGGGCAGCGGACCAACCGGGGAGCTGTTTTTT.

This chain connects TRBV7-6 to TRBJ2-1; weak D call: TRBD2 (5 bases). The CDR3 has 15 residues. Per germline, CDR1 SGHVS and CDR2 FNYEAQ. The V and J ends lost 2 bases and 2 bases respectively, with 10 bases between them. This CDR3 reads CASSLLLAPYNEQFF. The CDR3 region has the DNA TGTGCCAGCAGCTTATTATTAGCGCCCTACAATGAGCAGTTCTTC.

The chain combines TRBV18 with TRBJ1-5; TRBD1 agrees at 7 bases. The junction had 8 bases not matched to a gene; V was cut back by 3 bases and J by 6 bases. This CDR3 comprises 15 residues. Germline assignment: CDR1 KGHSH and CDR2 LQKENI. The CDR3 is CASSPNEGAGQPQHF. CDR3 coding DNA: TGTGCCAGCTCACCGAATGAGGGGGCAGGTCAGCCCCAGCATTTT.

The chain uses TRBV4-2 and TRBJ2-7; 11 positions agree with TRBD2. In germline, CDR1 is LGHNA, CDR2 YNFKEQ. After removal of 4 bases from V and 4 bases from J, the junction contained 6 bases not matched to a gene. The CDR3 is 15 amino acids. The CDR3 DNA is TGTGCCAGCAGCCCACCCGGGACTAGCGGATACGAGCAGTACTTC. Translated: CASSPPGTSGYEQYF.

This clone has just a few counts. The rearrangement links TRBV28 to TRBJ1-1; TRBD1 agrees at 7 bases. Trimming took 6 bases from V and 5 from J; bases not matched to a gene: 3. Germline V CDR1 and CDR2: MDHEN, SYDVKM. The CDR3 extends over 12 amino acids. The DNA for the CDR3 is TGTGCCAGCAGCACACAGGGGACTGAAGCTTTCTTT. Amino acids: CASSTQGTEAFF.

Details on this clone: Other nucleotide sequences from this sample produce the same CDR3. The genes are TRBV7-3 and TRBJ2-1; tentative D call: TRBD2 (5 bases). V was trimmed by 5 bases and J by 0 bases, leaving 8 bases between them. Germline loops: CDR1 SGHTA, CDR2 FQGTGA. CDR3 size: 14 residues. The CDR3: CASSPGGSYNEQFF. The CDR3 DNA is TGTGCCAGCAGCCCTGGAGGCTCCTACAATGAGCAGTTCTTC.

This chain links TRBV5-4 with TRBJ1-4; D unclear. The V gene lost 4 bases and the J gene lost 6 bases, with 13 bases spanning the gap. CDR1 is SGHNT, CDR2 YYREEE, per germline (reference sequence). The CDR3 length is 14 residues. The CDR3 region is CASSRKVEDEKLFF. DNA for the CDR3: TGTGCCAGCAGCCGCAAGGTGGAGGATGAAAAACTGTTTTTT.

The count of this clone is one. The V call is TRBV7-2, the J call TRBJ1-2; D possibly corresponds to TRBD1 (5 bases). Trimming removed 5 bases at V and 1 base at J, with 8 bases between. The CDR3 covers 13 residues. Germline CDR1 reads SGHTA; CDR2 reads FQGNSA. The DNA for the CDR3 is TGTGCCAGCAGCCCAGGGTATAACTATGGCTACACCTTC. It specifies CASSPGYNYGYTF.